This T cell receptor (beta chain) was recovered during a study of CD8+ T cells in alopecia areata. The germline CDR1 and CDR2 sequences are LGHNA and YNFKEQ. The V and J ends lost 2 bases and 4 bases respectively, with 5 bases between them. The CDR3 runs to 12 residues. Reverse transcription of extracted RNA yielded cDNA, which provided the sequencing template. Clones were read by immunoSEQ multiplex PCR, and TCRdb kept only the in-frame ones, dropping some. The data contain a few hundred thousand clones, roughly 63% of them singletons. Treatment given: oral pan-JAK inhibitor, 5-10 mg twice daily. Alopecia areata patients provided lesional scalp punch biopsies and peripheral blood. Isolation of CD4+ and CD8+ T cells from PBMCs was achieved by sorting. This clone was found a few times.

The genes are TRBV4-2 and TRBJ1-2, with no clear D. The receptor comes from a human donor with alopecia areata. Sample: CD4+ T cells sorted from blood, taken at approximately week 51, from a patient treated with tofacitinib. Written as DNA, the CDR3 is TGTGCCAGCAGCCAATACAGCTATGGCTACACCTTC. Protein sequence: CASSQYSYGYTF.